This T cell receptor beta chain was profiled in a study of beta chain features in type 1 diabetes. Regarding this clone: Its antigen is not identified.

The CDR3 covers 13 residues. CDR1 is SQVTM and CDR2 is ANQGSEA in the germline V gene. V was shortened by 3 bases and J by 8 bases, with 13 bases between the two germline ends. Investigators reverse transcribed all isolated RNA, so they sequenced expressed TCRB transcripts. The method was immunoSEQ multiplex PCR; TCRdb's version includes in-frame clones alone and lacks a portion of them. The sample lists about 14,000 clones, about two thirds occurring once. Findings of the study overall: The study found moderately but significantly shorter TCRB CDR3s in all four CD4+ subsets of Type 1 diabetes patients.

The rearrangement links TRBV29-1 to TRBJ1-4; D might be TRBD1 (5 bases). The receptor's source is a woman between 18 and 30 years old with type 1 diabetes. The sample consisted of stem cell memory CD4+ T cells from blood. The CDR3 here is CSVDQGNGEKLFF. CDR3 DNA: TGCAGCGTTGACCAGGGAAATGGGGAAAAACTGTTTTTT.